This T cell receptor (beta chain) is drawn from a study of T cells after yellow fever vaccination. Making TCR cDNA involved 5'RACE template switching, which added UMIs and a universal primer site. TCRdb reprocessed the 5' RACE reads with MiXCR, giving one entry per CDR3 protein. The table shows approximately 250,000 distinct CDR3 sequences, with about 3.5% occurring only once. Details on this clonotype: Antigen specificity is unknown.

V was pared by 6 bases and J by 0 bases, with 18 bases between. This CDR3 spans 18 amino acids. From germline, CDR1 is LNHDA and CDR2 SQIVND (reference sequence). Study-level findings and limits: The appearance of a small share of clonotypes in both CD4 and CD8 compartments was observed. Booster samples showed a return of most primary-vaccination clones (roughly 96% CD4, about 88% CD8). A weaker secondary response peaked on day 5, the primary on day 15.

The sequencing used PBMCs, collected 15 days after the yellow fever booster vaccination. This clonotype was sampled from a man aged 18 to 30 who received the YFV17D yellow fever vaccine. The chain couples TRBV19 to TRBJ2-6; TRBD1 might be the D (5 bases). The CDR3 protein is CASSPDSERVSGANVLTF. CDR3 in DNA: TGTGCCAGTAGCCCCGACAGCGAACGTGTCTCTGGGGCCAACGTCCTGACTTTC.